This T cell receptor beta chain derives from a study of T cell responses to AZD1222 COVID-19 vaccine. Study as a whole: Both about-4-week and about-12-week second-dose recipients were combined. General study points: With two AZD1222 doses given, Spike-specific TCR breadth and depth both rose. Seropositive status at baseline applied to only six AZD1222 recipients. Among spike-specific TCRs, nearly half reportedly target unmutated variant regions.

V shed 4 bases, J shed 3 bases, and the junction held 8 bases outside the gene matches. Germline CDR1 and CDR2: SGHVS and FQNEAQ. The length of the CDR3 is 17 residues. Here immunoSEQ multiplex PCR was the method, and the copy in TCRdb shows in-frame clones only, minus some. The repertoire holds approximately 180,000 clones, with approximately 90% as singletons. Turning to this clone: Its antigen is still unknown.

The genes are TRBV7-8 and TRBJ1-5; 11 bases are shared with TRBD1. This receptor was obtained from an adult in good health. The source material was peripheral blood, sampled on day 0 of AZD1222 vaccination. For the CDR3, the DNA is TGTGCCAGCAGCTCCTGGACAGGGGGCTCTGACAATCAGCCCCAGCATTTT. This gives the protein CASSSWTGGSDNQPQHF.